Listed below are T cell receptor beta chains from one sample, sequenced in a study of blood T cell repertoires in COVID-19. The data were produced by immunoSEQ multiplex PCR, yet TCRdb's version contains in-frame clones alone and is incomplete. Of around 240,000 clones in the sample, around 89% were seen once. Specimen: PBMCs or T cells enriched from blood (not recorded which). Every receptor here comes from a man between 45 and 60 years old who had been exposed to COVID-19. The CDR3 runs from the conserved cysteine through the conserved F or W.

v_gene | CDR3aa
TRBV7-9 | CASSLGGPTEAFF
TRBV19 | CASIPGGGETSTDTQYF
TRBV27 | CASSTDRALYEQYF
TRBV7-9 | CASSFVGSDNEQFF
TRBV7-8 | CASSRWEFSKTLAHGELFF
TRBV27 | CASSRQGKADTQYF
TRBV7-9 | CASSLYASGWEGDEQFF
TRBV7-9 | CASSFLLGPTDTQYF
TRBV28 | CASSSPGSGRLNEQFF
TRBV24-1 | CATSDQQHTEAFF
TRBV12-3/TRBV12-4 | CASNGGAGELFF
TRBV7-9 | CSTFVRVPGELFF
TRBV5-4 | CASSLFPGSGNTIYF
TRBV5-1 | CASSQDSATNEKLFF
TRBV7-9 | CASSPASGYNEQFF
TRBV14 | CASSPRTSRNEQFF
TRBV12-3/TRBV12-4 | CASKEDSNQPQHF
TRBV27 | CASSYPTGNGGEQFF
TRBV12-3/TRBV12-4 | CASSLQGIEAFF
TRBV14 | CASKDRGGLTTEAFF
TRBV12-5 | CASGFKTGLAGVPSTDTQYF
TRBV7-9 | CASSSTDRGYYGYTF
TRBV7-3 | CASSKGQDTEAFF
TRBV25-1 | CASSEWTGIQETQYF
TRBV7-9 | CASSFHDRAKNIQYF
TRBV7-9 | CASSPSGRGNSPLHF
TRBV19 | CASSHRDTPNYGYTF
TRBV5-8 | CASSLLRQGNTEAFF
TRBV7-9 | CASRSDEQFF
TRBV5-1 | CASSLWGDTEAFF
TRBV7-9 | CASSSRVIHEQYF
TRBV28 | CASSLRLPDEQFF
TRBV18 | CASSLGLAGAETQYF
TRBV7-9 | CATLEDSYNEQFF
TRBV12-3/TRBV12-4 | CASSYNSGNTIYF
TRBV25-1 | CASRKVTGGHSPLHF
TRBV28 | CASSLRGTGENIQYF
TRBV20-1 | CSAGRGPEAFF
TRBV11-3 | CASSLGGDSPLHF
TRBV3-1/TRBV3-2 | CASSQEAAGLFYGYTF